This T cell receptor (beta chain) came from a study of T-cell reconstitution after alpha-beta-depleted transplantation in children. V shed 5 bases, J shed 7 bases, and the junction held 10 bases outside the gene matches. This CDR3 has 16 amino acids. From germline, CDR1 is SGHVS and CDR2 FQNEAQ. Library preparation (for TCRbeta) was performed with unique molecular identifiers. MiXCR, run by TCRdb on the PCR reads, gives a single entry per CDR3 protein. The repertoire has 300,000 or so distinct CDR3 sequences, roughly 9.5% of them found once; the top ten carry 10%. This clonotype was seen only once. The clonotype comes from a human donor who donated a stem cell graft to a child with SCID. The rearrangement joins TRBV7-8 to TRBJ2-1, with 11 bases that match TRBD2. Sequenced here: PBMCs from the stem cell graft donor, sampled from the stem cell graft. This CDR3 is CASSPRLAGRKNEQFF. The CDR3 DNA sequence: TGTGCCAGCAGCCCGCGACTAGCGGGGAGAAAGAATGAGCAGTTCTTC.